The present TCR beta chain was sequenced within a study of blood T cell repertoires in COVID-19. About the research overall: The United States, Italy and Spain were the sources of the acute and convalescent COVID-19 samples. T cells, B-cell-depleted T cells, or PBMCs provided the cDNA or gDNA that served as material.

In germline, CDR1 is LNHDA, CDR2 SQIVND (reference sequence). With 5 bases removed from V and 4 bases from J, the gap between germline ends came to 17 bases. This CDR3 region has 16 residues. In the source study's methods: Estimation of nucleated cell counts relied on the amplification of reference gene primers. The method was immunoSEQ multiplex PCR; TCRdb's version includes in-frame clones alone and lacks a portion of them. V and J calls and clone size are given by that table; D and trimming were obtained from the DNA. The table includes about 480,000 clones, approximately 90% detected once. This TCR derives from a woman in her fifties or sixties with COVID-19, enrolled during active disease. This chain connects TRBV19 to TRBJ1-4, with D possibly TRBD1 on 6 matching bases. The sample comprised peripheral blood. The CDR3 sequence: CASSPTSGAINEKLFF. The CDR3 DNA reads TGTGCCAGTAGTCCTACCTCAGGGGCGATTAATGAAAAACTGTTTTTT.